This T cell receptor beta chain was observed in a study of blood T cell repertoires in COVID-19. Assay: immunoSEQ multiplex PCR; the TCRdb copy retains only in-frame clones and omits some. The data show about 230,000 clones, around 82% seen once. This clone was counted a single time. Unmatched junction bases numbered 7, after V lost 5 bases and J lost 3 bases. CDR1 is SGHTA and CDR2 is FQGNSA in the germline V gene. There are 15 residues in the CDR3. This clonotype was sampled from a man aged 45 to 65 with active or convalescent COVID-19. The V call is TRBV7-2, the J call TRBJ1-1, with 9 bases fitting TRBD1. Material for sequencing was peripheral blood. This chain's CDR3 is CASSAGTGFHTEAFF. CDR3 in DNA: TGTGCCAGCAGCGCCGGGACAGGGTTTCACACTGAAGCTTTCTTT.